These 15 T cell receptor beta chains were sequenced from one sample in a study of CD8+CD57+ T cells in acquired aplastic anemia. Researchers used genomic DNA as the template to profile TCR beta VDJ and CDR3. From the reads, TCRdb called clonotypes with MiXCR, one entry per CDR3 protein. Seen here are hundreds of thousands of distinct CDR3 sequences, approximately 70% observed once, and the top ten hold around 4%. What was sequenced was sorted CD4+, CD8+, or CD8+CD57+ T cells (not recorded which) from PBMCs. The receptors were sampled from a human donor in good health, serving as a control.

This clonotype has a count of ten or more. The chain combines TRBV4-3 with TRBJ2-1; unclear D gene. This CDR3 has 15 amino acids. Looked up from germline, CDR1 is LGHNA and CDR2 is YSLEER. The ends were cut back, 0 bases at V and 13 bases at J, with 19 bases in the middle. DNA for the CDR3: TGCGCCAGCAGCCAAGATCTGGGCCGAGAGAAGAACCAGTTCTTC. It codes for CASSQDLGREKNQFF.

This rearrangement joins TRBV29-1 to TRBJ1-2; D uncertain. CDR3 length: 12 residues. Trimming stripped 6 bases from V and 4 bases from J, with 12 bases between. The germline V gene has CDR1 SQVTM and CDR2 ANQGSEA. In nucleotides, the CDR3 is TGCAGCGTCGCCCCGCCGAGCTATGGCTACACCTTC. It encodes CSVAPPSYGYTF. Full variable domain (missing parts from reference TRBV29-1 and TRBJ1-2): SAVISQKPSRDICQRGTSLTIQCQVDSQVTMMFWYRQQPGQSLTLIATANQGSEATYESGFVIDKFPISRPNLTFSTLTVSNMSPEDSSIYLCSVAPPSYGYTFGSGTRLTVV.

Concerning this clonotype itself: One end of the junction varies from germline; a read error may be responsible. This chain uses TRBV10-1 with TRBJ2-1; the D gene could be TRBD1 or TRBD2 (6 bases each). Germline CDR1 reads WNHNN; CDR2 reads SYGVQD (reference sequence). The CDR3 covers 14 residues. CDR3 nucleotide sequence: TGCGCCAGCTGTGGGTGGGGGGCTATTACTGAGCAGTTCTTT. It translates to CASCGWGAITEQFF.

Turning to this clonotype: The germline gene is not matched at one end of the junction; a read error may be the cause. The V gene is TRBV12-3 or TRBV12-4, the J gene TRBJ1-3, with 7 bases aligning to TRBD1. CDR3 length equals 15 residues. As DNA, the CDR3 is TGCGCCAGCAGTGAAGGAGCGGACAGGGGAAACACCATATATTTT. Translating gives CASSEGADRGNTIYF.

CDR3: CAISESRGPTGELFF. Here the CDR3 DNA reads TGTGCCATCAGTGAGTCCAGGGGTCCCACCGGGGAGCTGTTTTTT. V gene TRBV10-3 combines with J gene TRBJ2-2, with a weak D call TRBD1 (6 bases). The CDR3 runs to 15 residues. Germline CDR1 reads ENHRY; CDR2 reads SYGVKD. V lost 0 bases to trimming and J lost 4 bases, with 9 bases between them.

This clonotype was recorded a few times. The conserved phenylalanine or tryptophan normally closing the CDR3 is absent here, so this likely arose from a read error. The CDR3 sequence: CASSGALPRAPNRYTL. The CDR3 DNA follows: TGTGCCAGCAGCGGGGCCCTGCCCAGGGCCCCTAACCGCTACACCCTC. The chain combines TRBV4-2 with TRBJ1-2, with TRBD1 as a possible D gene (5 bases). V shed 5 bases and J shed 9 bases, with 25 bases lying between them. This CDR3 contains 16 residues. In germline, CDR1 is LGHNA, CDR2 YNFKEQ.

The J gene is TRBJ1-2, the V gene TRBV24-1; 8 bases map to TRBD1. The junction had 5 bases not matched to a gene; V was cut back by 3 bases and J by 6 bases. Looked up from germline, CDR1 is KGHDR and CDR2 is SFDVKD. The CDR3 runs to 14 residues. The CDR3 sequence: CATSDNSGGDGYTF. CDR3 sequence (DNA): TGTGCCACCAGTGATAACTCAGGGGGCGATGGCTACACCTTC.

This clonotype was counted once. This chain joins TRBV7-2 and TRBJ1-2; D is unclear. The CDR3 loop spans 12 amino acids. V lost 1 base to trimming and J lost 12 bases, with 12 bases between them. Per germline, CDR1 SGHTA and CDR2 FQGNSA. CDR3 coding DNA: TGTGCCAGCAGCTTAGAGGGCTATTGCGACACCTTC. Encoded protein: CASSLEGYCDTF.

V and J are TRBV15 and TRBJ2-7; TRBD2 might be the D (6 bases). The CDR3 runs to 16 residues. The germline CDR1 and CDR2 sequences are LNHNV and YYDKDF (reference sequence). V lost 0 bases to trimming and J lost 2 bases, with 14 bases between them. The CDR3 sequence: CATSRDSGRHTYEQYF. The CDR3 coding sequence is TGTGCCACCAGCAGAGATTCCGGGAGACACACCTACGAGCAGTACTTC.

About this clonotype: One end of the junction varies from germline; a read error may be responsible. The V gene is TRBV7-2, the J gene TRBJ1-2; D is ambiguous. This CDR3 comprises 13 residues. Germline V gene lookup returns CDR1 SGHTA and CDR2 FQGNSA. CDR3 amino acids: CGSSLASEYGYTF. The CDR3 DNA sequence: TGTGGCAGCAGCTTAGCATCCGAGTATGGCTACACCTTC.

V gene TRBV7-2 combines with J gene TRBJ1-1; no clear D. Germline CDR1 SGHTA, CDR2 FQGNSA. The V gene lost 3 bases and the J gene lost 13 bases, with 24 bases spanning the gap. The CDR3 runs to 15 residues. The CDR3 spells CASSLTDLNTHYFFF. DNA of the CDR3: TGTGCCAGCAGCTTGACCGACTTGAATACGCATTATTTTTTCTTT.

About this clonotype: One end of the junction does not line up with germline, which may come from a read error. DNA of the CDR3: TGTGCCAGCAGCCCTACAGCTAGCCGATTGACCGCGGACTTC. Translation gives CASSPTASRLTADF. The genes are TRBV7-8 and TRBJ2-5, with D maybe TRBD2 (5 bases). There are 14 residues in the CDR3. CDR1 is SGHVS, CDR2 FQNEAQ, per germline.

A remark on this clonotype: A read error may account for a junction end that differs from germline. Here the CDR3 DNA reads TGTGCCAGCACCTTGGGACGGAGCAATCAGCCCCAGCATTTT. Translated, it gives CASTLGRSNQPQHF. The genes are TRBV5-6 and TRBJ1-5; a weak D match, TRBD1 (5 bases). This CDR3 contains 14 residues. Per germline, CDR1 SGHDT and CDR2 YYEEEE.

In DNA form, the CDR3 reads TGTGCCGGCAGTTTTTCCTCAGGATATGGCTACACCTTC. It encodes CAGSFSSGYGYTF. The V call is TRBV3-2, the J call TRBJ1-2. TRBV3-2 is a pseudogene locus. This CDR3 is built from 13 residues.

As concerns this clonotype: Lacking the conserved final phenylalanine or tryptophan, this CDR3 likely reflects a read error. The rearrangement links TRBV5-4 to TRBJ2-1; no definite D call. Germline assignment: CDR1 SGHNT and CDR2 YYREEE (reference sequence). The CDR3 is made up of 12 amino acids. V lost 5 bases and J 7 bases, leaving 10 bases between the germline ends. In nucleotides, the CDR3 is TGTGCCAGCAGTGCCGACCTAAATGAGCAGTTCTCC. It codes for CASSADLNEQFS.